This T cell receptor beta chain came from a study of OX40 agonist ivuxolimab in advanced cancers. Trimming removed 2 bases at V and 2 bases at J, with 6 bases between. The CDR3 consists of 12 residues. In germline, CDR1 is SQVTM, CDR2 ANQGSEA. Samples of blood were obtained at baseline, on cycle 4 day 1, and on cycle 7 day 1. Produced via immunoSEQ multiplex PCR; TCRdb's table is partial and in-frame only. Among more than 65,000 clones listed, more than 75% were seen once. The chain employs TRBV29-1 and TRBJ1-2, with D unclear. The sequence derives from an adult with an advanced solid tumor such as melanoma, head and neck, liver or kidney cancer. The specimen was CD4+ or CD8+ T cells sorted from blood, collected in a trial of the OX40 agonist ivuxolimab. CDR3: CSVERSNYGYTF. In DNA form, the CDR3 reads TGCAGCGTTGAAAGGAGCAACTATGGCTACACCTTC.